These 25 T cell receptor beta chains originate from one sample sequenced in a study of T cell responses to AZD1222 COVID-19 vaccine. Sequencing used immunoSEQ multiplex PCR; TCRdb keeps in-frame clones, though not all of them. The table includes about 110,000 clones, 84% detected once. Sequences were derived from peripheral blood, sampled on day 0 of AZD1222 vaccination. These receptor sequences come from an adult in good health.

V gene TRBV20-1 combines with J gene TRBJ1-4; possibly TRBD1 for D (5 bases). The CDR3 is 13 amino acids. Germline assignment: CDR1 DFQATT and CDR2 SNEGSKA (reference sequence). Trimming cost V 3 bases and J 8 bases, with 13 bases left between them. The CDR3 loop is CSASTRVGEKLFF. CDR3 bases: TGCAGTGCTAGTACCAGGGTTGGAGAAAAACTGTTTTTT.

The chain employs TRBV6-2 or TRBV6-3 and TRBJ1-5, with D hard to call. Trimming removed 5 bases at V and 0 bases at J, with 11 bases between. Germline V gene data show CDR1 as MNHEY and CDR2 as SVGEGT. The CDR3 contains 15 residues. CDR3 nucleotides: TGTGCCAGCAGTCCCTACACATATAGCAATCAGCCCCAGCATTTT. Translated: CASSPYTYSNQPQHF.

The rearrangement uses TRBV28 and TRBJ1-4; 9 positions match TRBD1. The CDR3 has 15 residues. The J segment lost 5 bases and the V segment lost 5 bases, leaving 6 bases of the junction unmatched. Germline V gene data show CDR1 as MDHEN and CDR2 as SYDVKM. The CDR3 DNA is TGTGCCAGCAGTACCGCCGGGACAGGGAATGAAAAACTGTTTTTT. Translating it yields CASSTAGTGNEKLFF.

This chain links TRBV19 with TRBJ1-5; maybe TRBD1 (5 bases). The CDR3 is 13 residues long. CDR1 LNHDA and CDR2 SQIVND come from the germline V gene (reference sequence). The V and J ends lost 7 bases and 6 bases respectively, with 13 bases between them. CDR3 residues: CASNRERGQPQHF. In nucleotides, the CDR3 is TGTGCCAGTAACCGGGAGAGGGGTCAGCCCCAGCATTTT.

The genes are TRBV9 and TRBJ2-1; no clear D gene. Trimming took off 2 bases at V and 3 bases at J, with 6 bases between the two ends. The germline CDR1 and CDR2 sequences are SGDLS and YYNGEE. The CDR3 sequence is 13 residues long. The CDR3 sequence is CASSVGYYNEQFF. The CDR3 DNA is TGTGCCAGCAGCGTTGGATACTACAATGAGCAGTTCTTC.

The V call is TRBV28, the J call TRBJ1-1, with D perhaps TRBD1 (6 bases). Looked up from germline, CDR1 is MDHEN and CDR2 is SYDVKM. The CDR3 contains 17 residues. Deletions cut 3 bases from V and 9 bases from J, with 26 bases between. CDR3 sequence reads: CASSFVEGRGREGKAFF. CDR3 nucleotides: TGTGCCAGCAGTTTTGTTGAAGGGCGGGGGCGCGAAGGGAAAGCTTTCTTT.

The chain recombines TRBV28 with TRBJ1-5, with 7 bases identical to TRBD1. CDR3 length equals 15 residues. With V trimmed by 7 bases and J by 0 bases, 6 bases remained unmatched. Germline assignment: CDR1 MDHEN and CDR2 SYDVKM. CDR3 bases: TGTGCCAGCACCCGAGGGGGCACTAGCAATCAGCCCCAGCATTTT. It translates to CASTRGGTSNQPQHF.

V and J are TRBV28 and TRBJ2-1; TRBD2 matches at 9 bases. CDR3 length: 16 residues. Trimming removed 6 bases from V and 7 bases from J; junction bases left unmatched: 13. Germline V CDR1 and CDR2: MDHEN, SYDVKM. The CDR3 DNA follows: TGTGCCAGCAGCCATTCCGGGACTAGCTTTTATAATGAGCAGTTCTTC. This translates into CASSHSGTSFYNEQFF.

The rearrangement joins TRBV4-1 to TRBJ1-4; TRBD1 matches 7 bases. Germline-derived CDR1 and CDR2 are MGHRA and YSYEKL. CDR3 size: 15 residues. With V trimmed by 2 bases and J by 5 bases, 5 bases remained unmatched. In DNA, the CDR3 is TGCGCCAGCAGCCAAAGGGGGCCCAGAAATGAAAAACTGTTTTTT. Amino acid sequence: CASSQRGPRNEKLFF.

In this sample, this clone turned up a few times. The chain uses TRBV6-1 and TRBJ1-5; D gene uncertain. Looked up from germline, CDR1 is MNHNS and CDR2 is SASEGT. The CDR3 totals 17 residues. V lost 1 base and J lost 1, with 14 bases in between. The CDR3 protein is CASSEEYTGGSNQPQHF. Here the CDR3 DNA reads TGTGCCAGCAGTGAAGAGTATACCGGAGGGAGCAATCAGCCCCAGCATTTT.

This sequence joins TRBV5-4 and TRBJ1-3; D not resolved. Germline CDR1 SGHNT, CDR2 YYREEE (reference sequence). The CDR3 is made up of 12 amino acids. V lost 0 bases to trimming and J lost 7 bases, with 5 bases between them. The CDR3 bases are TGTGCCAGCAGCTTGGAGAGGAACACCATATATTTT. Protein product: CASSLERNTIYF.

This sequence joins TRBV6-2 or TRBV6-3 and TRBJ2-7, with 7 bases lining up with TRBD1. The CDR3 length is 16 residues. V gave up 2 bases and J gave up 3 bases; unmatched junction bases: 10. Germline assignment: CDR1 MNHEY and CDR2 SVGEGT. For the CDR3, the DNA is TGTGCCAGCAGTTACCCCTTGCAGGGGGAAGGCTACGAGCAGTACTTC. Translated, it gives CASSYPLQGEGYEQYF.

The chain recombines TRBV27 with TRBJ1-5; no definite D call. Germline V gives CDR1 MNHEY, CDR2 SMNVEV (reference sequence). V was trimmed by 3 bases and J by 6 bases, leaving 9 bases between them. The CDR3 loop spans 13 amino acids. In DNA form, the CDR3 reads TGTGCCAGCAGTTTCATCATGGGTCAGCCCCAGCATTTT. Protein: CASSFIMGQPQHF.

For the CDR3, the DNA is TGTGCCAGCAGTGGGACCGAAGATTATAGCAATCAGCCCCAGCATTTT. Encoded protein: CASSGTEDYSNQPQHF. This chain joins TRBV25-1 and TRBJ1-5; the D is unclear. V dropped 4 bases and J dropped 0 bases, with 13 bases sitting between them. Germline lookup yields CDR1 MGHDK and CDR2 SYGVNS. This CDR3 is 16 amino acids long.

This clone was seen more than once but under ten times. The rearrangement uses TRBV28 and TRBJ2-6; D is possibly TRBD1 (5 bases). The CDR3 totals 15 residues. Germline assignment: CDR1 MDHEN and CDR2 SYDVKM. V shed 5 bases and J shed 0 bases, with 8 bases lying between them. CDR3 amino acids: CASSPDSSGANVLTF. CDR3 bases: TGTGCCAGCAGTCCCGACAGCTCTGGGGCCAACGTCCTGACTTTC.

The V and J genes are TRBV6-2 or TRBV6-3 and TRBJ1-1, with TRBD1 matching over 7 bases. Trimming cost V 5 bases and J 1 base; bases outside gene matches: 13. Germline loops: CDR1 MNHEY, CDR2 SVGEGT. The CDR3 is made up of 17 amino acids. The CDR3 DNA follows: TGTGCCAGCAGTCTCCGTCCACAGGGGACCAAGAACACTGAAGCTTTCTTT. Translation: CASSLRPQGTKNTEAFF.

The genes are TRBV5-6 and TRBJ1-2; 8 positions match TRBD1. Germline V gene sequence: CDR1 SGHDT, CDR2 YYEEEE. The CDR3 runs 12 residues. The J segment lost 7 bases and the V segment lost 3 bases, leaving 2 bases of the junction unmatched. CDR3 in DNA: TGTGCCAGCAGCTGGGGGACAGGTGGCTACACCTTC. It is translated as CASSWGTGGYTF.

By sample share, this clone is medium-sized. The chain recombines TRBV2 with TRBJ1-5; 7 nucleotides match TRBD1. CDR3 length equals 16 residues. Trimming at V came to 6 bases and at J to 2 bases, leaving 10 bases not matched to a gene. The germline V gene encodes CDR1 SNHLY and CDR2 FYNNEI. Written as DNA, the CDR3 is TGTGCCAGCAGGGGCCACAGGGGTCCTGGCAATCAGCCCCAGCATTTT. Protein: CASRGHRGPGNQPQHF.

The V and J genes are TRBV9 and TRBJ2-7; D gene unclear. V dropped 4 bases and J dropped 5 bases, with 10 bases sitting between them. Germline V lookup: CDR1 SGDLS, CDR2 YYNGEE. This CDR3 is built from 12 residues. The CDR3 nucleotides are TGTGCCAGCAGCAGGGCCCGCGACGAGCAGTACTTC. Protein sequence: CASSRARDEQYF.

V gene TRBV19 combines with J gene TRBJ2-4; 11 bases agree with TRBD1. The trim removed 4 bases at V and 6 bases at J, leaving 2 bases unmatched. This CDR3 has 14 residues. Germline V gene sequence: CDR1 LNHDA, CDR2 SQIVND (reference sequence). CDR3 DNA sequence: TGTGCCAGTAGTACCGGGACAGGGGGAAACATTCAGTACTTC. This encodes CASSTGTGGNIQYF.

The V and J genes are TRBV12-3 or TRBV12-4 and TRBJ2-2; D not certain. The CDR3 length is 13 residues. V was shortened by 4 bases and J by 5 bases, with 8 bases between the two germline ends. In DNA, the CDR3 is TGTGCCAGCAGTTCTGACTGGACCGGGGAGCTGTTTTTT. This gives the protein CASSSDWTGELFF.

V and J are TRBV19 and TRBJ2-7, with D unclear. CDR1 and CDR2 from the germline V gene are LNHDA and SQIVND (reference sequence). With 0 bases removed from V and 6 bases from J, the gap between germline ends came to 9 bases. CDR3 length: 13 residues. The CDR3 region has the DNA TGTGCCAGTAGTATAGATCTACAGACCGAGCAGTACTTC. Translating gives CASSIDLQTEQYF. Full variable domain (remainder filled in from reference TRBV19 and TRBJ2-7): DGGITQSPKYLFRKEGQNVTLSCEQNLNHDAMYWYRQDPGQGLRLIYYSQIVNDFQKGDIAEGYSVSREKKESFPLTVTSAQKNPTAFYLCASSIDLQTEQYFGPGTRLTVT.

The V call is TRBV12-3 or TRBV12-4, the J call TRBJ1-5, with D unresolved. Trimming cost V 4 bases and J 3 bases, with 7 bases left between them. The CDR3 loop spans 13 amino acids. CDR3 bases: TGTGCCAGCAGTTCCGGGCTCAATCAGCCCCAGCATTTT. Translated, it gives CASSSGLNQPQHF.

The CDR3 is CASSLTRRSNTGELFF. Written as DNA, the CDR3 is TGCGCCAGCAGCCTAACTCGGAGATCGAACACCGGGGAGCTGTTTTTT. The gene calls are TRBV5-1 and TRBJ2-2; unclear D gene. V lost 4 bases to trimming and J lost 0 bases, with 13 bases between them. This CDR3 comprises 16 residues. In germline, CDR1 is SGHRS, CDR2 YFSETQ. Using reference TRBV5-1 and TRBJ2-2 for the parts outside the CDR3, the full variable domain is KAGVTQTPRYLIKTRGQQVTLSCSPISGHRSVSWYQQTPGQGLQFLFEYFSETQRNKGNFPGRFSGRQFSNSRSEMNVSTLELGDSALYLCASSLTRRSNTGELFFGEGSRLTVL.

J is TRBJ2-3 and V is TRBV6-7; D uncertain. TRBV6-7 is an open reading frame whose function is uncertain. This CDR3 contains 19 residues. V was pared by 2 bases and J by 2 bases, with 23 bases between. The CDR3 DNA is TGTGCCAGCAGTTACGACGACCGGGCCCTCCCTAGAAACACAGATACGCAGTATTTT. Amino acids: CASSYDDRALPRNTDTQYF.